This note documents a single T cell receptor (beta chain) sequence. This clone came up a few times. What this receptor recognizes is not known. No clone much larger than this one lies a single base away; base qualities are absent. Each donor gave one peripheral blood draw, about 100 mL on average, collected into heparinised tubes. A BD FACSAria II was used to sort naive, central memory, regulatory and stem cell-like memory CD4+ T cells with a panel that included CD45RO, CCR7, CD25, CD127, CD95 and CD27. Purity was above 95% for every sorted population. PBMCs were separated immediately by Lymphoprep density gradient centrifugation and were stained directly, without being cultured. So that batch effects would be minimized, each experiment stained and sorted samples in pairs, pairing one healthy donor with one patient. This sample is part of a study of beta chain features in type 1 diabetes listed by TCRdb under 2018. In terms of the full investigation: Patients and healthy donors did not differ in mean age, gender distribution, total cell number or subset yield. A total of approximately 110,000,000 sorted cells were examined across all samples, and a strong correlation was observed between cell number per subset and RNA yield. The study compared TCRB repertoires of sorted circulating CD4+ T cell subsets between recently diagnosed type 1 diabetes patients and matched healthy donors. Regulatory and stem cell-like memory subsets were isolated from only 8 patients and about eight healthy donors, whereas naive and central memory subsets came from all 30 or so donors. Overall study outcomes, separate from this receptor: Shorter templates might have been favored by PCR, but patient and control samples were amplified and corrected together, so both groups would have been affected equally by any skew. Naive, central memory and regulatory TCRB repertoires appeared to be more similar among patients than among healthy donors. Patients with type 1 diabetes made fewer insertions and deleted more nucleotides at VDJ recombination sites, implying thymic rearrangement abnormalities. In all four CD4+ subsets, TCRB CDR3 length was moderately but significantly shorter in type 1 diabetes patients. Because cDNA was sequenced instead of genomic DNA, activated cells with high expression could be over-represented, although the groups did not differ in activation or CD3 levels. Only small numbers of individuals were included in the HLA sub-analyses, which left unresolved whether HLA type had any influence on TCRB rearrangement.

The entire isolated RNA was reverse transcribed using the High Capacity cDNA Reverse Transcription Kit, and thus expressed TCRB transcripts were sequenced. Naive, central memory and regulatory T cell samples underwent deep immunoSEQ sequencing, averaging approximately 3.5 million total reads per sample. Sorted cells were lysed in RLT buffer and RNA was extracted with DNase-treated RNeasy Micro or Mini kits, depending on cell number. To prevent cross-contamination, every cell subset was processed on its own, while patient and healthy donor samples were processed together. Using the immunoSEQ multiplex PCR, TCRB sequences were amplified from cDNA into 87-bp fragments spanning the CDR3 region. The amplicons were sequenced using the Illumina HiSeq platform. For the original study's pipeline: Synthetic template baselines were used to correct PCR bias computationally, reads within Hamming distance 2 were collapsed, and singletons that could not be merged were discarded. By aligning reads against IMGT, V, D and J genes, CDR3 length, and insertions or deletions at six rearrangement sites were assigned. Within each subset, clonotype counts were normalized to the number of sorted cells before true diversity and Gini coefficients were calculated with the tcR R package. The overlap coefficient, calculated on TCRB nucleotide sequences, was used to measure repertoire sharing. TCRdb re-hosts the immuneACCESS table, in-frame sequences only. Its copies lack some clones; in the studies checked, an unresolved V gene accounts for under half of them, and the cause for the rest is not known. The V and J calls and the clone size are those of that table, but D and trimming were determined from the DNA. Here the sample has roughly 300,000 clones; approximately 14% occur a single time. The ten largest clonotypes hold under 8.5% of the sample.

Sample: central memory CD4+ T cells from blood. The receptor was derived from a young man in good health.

The DNA sequence is given as TGTGCCAGCAGCTTCAGGACAGGCGGCTACACCTTC. This sequence encodes CASSFRTGGYTF. The rearranged segments are TRBV5-6 and TRBJ1-2, with TRBD1 identical over 7 junction bases. At the junction V is shortened by 2 bases and J by 8 bases; bases outside the gene matches: 3. The cysteine opens and the phenylalanine closes a CDR3 of 12 amino acids. Kept here is only the CDR3 DNA, which spans 36 bases and is read in frame from base 1. CDR1 and CDR2 (SGHDT, YYEEEE) derive from the germline V gene.